Listed here are 25 T cell receptor beta chains from one sample, sequenced in a study of blood T cells in healthy people across ages. Next came a second PCR, run for roughly 6 to 11 cycles, which used a sample-barcoded 5' primer along with a J-beta primer mix. TCRdb analysed the 5' RACE reads with MiXCR anew, one entry per CDR3 protein. The sample comprises nearly 800,000 distinct CDR3 sequences, more than 20% of which are singletons, and more than 3% rests with the top ten. These data were also reused for a study on T cells of mothers and their children.

Specimen: blood. These receptors came from a boy aged 5 to 17 in good health.

This clonotype was counted only a few times. The V call is TRBV6-2 or TRBV6-3, the J call TRBJ2-7; TRBD2 matches 12 bases. The end of the DNA aligns better with TRBJ2-1, so the J call may be wrong. The CDR3 has 16 amino acids. The germline gives CDR1 MNHEY, CDR2 SVGEGT. The CDR3, as DNA: TGTGCCAGCAGTAACCCCGGACTAGCGGGATACAATGAGCAGTTCTTC. It yields the protein CASSNPGLAGYNEQFF.

This chain connects TRBV5-6 to TRBJ1-4; D is perhaps TRBD1 (6 bases). The CDR3 sequence is 13 residues long. Germline V gene data show CDR1 as SGHDT and CDR2 as YYEEEE. Trimming stripped 2 bases from V and 7 bases from J, with 9 bases between. The CDR3 coding sequence is TGTGCCAGCAGCTTAACAGGGACTGAAAAACTGTTTTTT. Protein: CASSLTGTEKLFF.

This clonotype was seen more than once but under ten times. The V call is TRBV11-2, the J call TRBJ2-5; D not certain. The J call could be wrong; TRBJ2-7 is a better fit for the DNA end. The CDR3 runs 15 residues. CDR1 SGHAT and CDR2 FQNNGV come from the germline V gene. As DNA, the CDR3 is TGTGCCAGCAGCTTAGAGGCACTACCCTCCTACGAGCAGTACTTC. Its protein product is CASSLEALPSYEQYF.

The chain employs TRBV2 and TRBJ2-5, with D maybe TRBD1 (5 bases). The J call could be wrong; TRBJ2-1 is a better fit for the DNA end. The CDR3 loop spans 15 amino acids. CDR1 is SNHLY, CDR2 FYNNEI, per germline. The CDR3 DNA is TGTGCCAGCAGTGATGGGGCGGCGAATCAGGATGAGCAGTTCTTC. It is translated as CASSDGAANQDEQFF.

This clonotype has only a few counts. The chain links TRBV7-2 to TRBJ2-7; TRBD2 agrees at 7 bases. The germline CDR1 and CDR2 sequences are SGHTA and FQGNSA. V trimming: 3 bases; J trimming: 0 bases; junction bases outside the gene matches: 5. The CDR3 is made up of 15 amino acids. CDR3 DNA: TGTGCCAGCAGCTTCGAAGCGGGAATCTCCTACGAGCAGTACTTC. It translates to CASSFEAGISYEQYF.

The chain has TRBV7-8 and TRBJ2-5, with unresolved D. CDR3 length: 15 amino acids. The V gene's germline CDR1 is SGHVS and CDR2 FQNEAQ. V lost 1 base, J lost 1 base, and 10 bases lay in between. The CDR3: CASSLGAEFQETQYF. CDR3 nucleotides: TGTGCCAGCAGCTTAGGGGCAGAGTTCCAAGAGACCCAGTACTTC.

This rearrangement joins TRBV7-9 to TRBJ2-5; unclear D gene. The tail of the sequence fits TRBJ2-7 better, so the J call may be wrong. The CDR3 spans 14 residues. Germline V lookup: CDR1 SEHNR, CDR2 FQNEAQ (reference sequence). As DNA, the CDR3 is TGTGCCAGCAGCGGTCCCGGTCGGTTCTACGAGCAGTACTTC. Encoded protein: CASSGPGRFYEQYF.

This clonotype was picked up a small number of times. The rearrangement links TRBV28 to TRBJ1-1; TRBD1 aligns across 9 bases. CDR3 size: 14 residues. V shed 4 bases and J 5 bases; nucleotides not matched to a gene: 5. Looked up from germline, CDR1 is MDHEN and CDR2 is SYDVKM. The CDR3 nucleotides read TGTGCCAGCAGTTGGGGACAGGGATGGACTGAAGCTTTCTTT. Its protein is CASSWGQGWTEAFF.

The chain uses TRBV10-3 and TRBJ1-4, with D unresolved. Germline V gives CDR1 ENHRY, CDR2 SYGVKD. V gave up 2 bases and J gave up 4 bases, with 2 bases separating them. This CDR3 is built from 12 residues. CDR3 DNA sequence: TGTGCCATCAGTGAGAGTAATGAAAAACTGTTTTTT. Translating it yields CAISESNEKLFF.

This clonotype was seen a few times. The chain has TRBV10-3 and TRBJ2-3; TRBD2 matches at 8 bases. From germline, CDR1 is ENHRY and CDR2 SYGVKD. This CDR3 is 15 amino acids long. V gave up 3 bases and J gave up 6 bases; unmatched junction bases: 8. The CDR3 sequence is CAISETSGGLDTQYF. DNA for the CDR3: TGTGCCATCAGTGAAACTAGCGGTGGGCTGGATACGCAGTATTTT.

Only a few counts were recorded for this clonotype. The chain combines TRBV20-1 with TRBJ2-5; possibly TRBD2 for D (5 bases). With the DNA end fitting TRBJ2-1 better, the J assignment may be wrong. Germline values: CDR1 DFQATT, CDR2 SNEGSKA (reference sequence). The CDR3 totals 13 residues. The CDR3 reads CSARLAGYNEQFF. The CDR3 DNA reads as TGCAGTGCTAGATTGGCGGGCTACAATGAGCAGTTCTTC.

This clonotype was counted only a few times. V usage is TRBV6-1 and J usage is TRBJ2-7; D could derive from TRBD1 or TRBD2 (6 bases each). The CDR3 consists of 15 residues. The V and J ends lost 3 bases and 3 bases respectively, with 15 bases between them. The germline CDR1 and CDR2 sequences are MNHNS and SASEGT. The CDR3 bases are TGTGCCAGCAGTGACAGACGGGGGCCGATCTACGAGCAGTACTTC. As protein: CASSDRRGPIYEQYF.

V usage is TRBV28 and J usage is TRBJ2-2; D unclear. Trimming took 11 bases from V and 1 from J, leaving 17 bases between them. Per germline, CDR1 MDHEN and CDR2 SYDVKM. The CDR3 has 15 amino acids. The CDR3 protein is CAGTPTPWNTGELFF. The CDR3 DNA reads TGTGCCGGCACCCCTACTCCTTGGAACACCGGGGAGCTGTTTTTT.

V is TRBV11-3 and J is TRBJ2-1, with a weak D call TRBD2 (5 bases). CDR3 length: 14 residues. V lost 1 base, J lost 9 bases, and 13 bases lay in between. Germline V gene data show CDR1 as SGHNT and CDR2 as YENEEA. CDR3 in DNA: TGTGCCAGCAGCTTAGTTTCTGGGAGCGGTGAGCAGTTCTTC. Translation: CASSLVSGSGEQFF.

This clonotype was counted at least ten times. J is TRBJ2-7 and V is TRBV29-1; the D is unclear. V dropped 0 bases and J dropped 0 bases, with 15 bases sitting between them. The CDR3 totals 16 residues. The germline V gene has CDR1 SQVTM and CDR2 ANQGSEA. The CDR3 loop is CSVEDSSISSSYEQYF. The CDR3 DNA follows: TGCAGCGTTGAAGATAGTAGCATATCGAGCTCCTACGAGCAGTACTTC.

The V gene is TRBV20-1, the J gene TRBJ2-1, with 10 positions matching TRBD2. The CDR3 is 15 residues long. V lost 2 bases, J lost 5 bases, and 6 bases stayed unmatched. The germline CDR1 and CDR2 sequences are DFQATT and SNEGSKA (reference sequence). The CDR3 protein is CSARILAGDDNEQFF. The CDR3 DNA reads TGCAGTGCTAGAATCCTAGCGGGAGACGACAATGAGCAGTTCTTC.

The V call is TRBV28, the J call TRBJ1-1, with 7 bases that match TRBD1. The germline gives CDR1 MDHEN, CDR2 SYDVKM. CDR3 length: 12 residues. V shed 6 bases and J 7 bases; nucleotides not matched to a gene: 5. The CDR3 here is CASSQRGREAFF. The CDR3 nucleotides are TGTGCCAGCAGCCAAAGGGGGCGTGAAGCTTTCTTT.

V is TRBV9 and J is TRBJ2-7; D is unresolved. CDR3 length: 16 amino acids. V gave up 0 bases and J gave up 3 bases, with 16 bases separating them. The germline V gene encodes CDR1 SGDLS and CDR2 YYNGEE. As DNA, the CDR3 is TGTGCCAGCAGCGTAGGGGTCTCTTCTGAGTACTACGAGCAGTACTTC. This gives the protein CASSVGVSSEYYEQYF. The full variable domain, its missing parts supplied by reference TRBV9 and TRBJ2-7, is DSGVTQTPKHLITATGQRVTLRCSPRSGDLSVYWYQQSLDQGLQFLIQYYNGEERAKGNILERFSAQQFPDLHSELNLSSLELGDSALYFCASSVGVSSEYYEQYFGPGTRLTVT.

CDR3 DNA sequence: TGTGCCATCAGTGAGTCAATTCCGGGACAGGGAAGGAATGAGCAGTTCTTC. Protein: CAISESIPGQGRNEQFF. This rearrangement joins TRBV10-3 to TRBJ2-1, with 9 bases that match TRBD1. The CDR3 runs to 17 residues. Unmatched junction bases numbered 10, after V lost 0 bases and J lost 7 bases. Germline V gene lookup returns CDR1 ENHRY and CDR2 SYGVKD.

Only a few counts were recorded for this clonotype. This rearrangement joins TRBV7-2 to TRBJ2-5; D perhaps matches TRBD2 (6 bases). CDR3 length: 14 residues. CDR1 SGHTA and CDR2 FQGNSA come from the germline V gene. V was clipped by 8 bases and J by 5 bases, with 18 bases between them. DNA of the CDR3: TGTGCCAGCTGCAAGGAGGGGTTCCGGGAGACCCAGTACTTC. Its protein is CASCKEGFRETQYF.

In this sample, this clonotype turned up a few times. The chain carries TRBV29-1 and TRBJ2-5, with D tentatively TRBD1 or TRBD2 (5 bases each). Near its end, the DNA agrees better with TRBJ2-7, so the J call may be wrong. The CDR3 length is 14 residues. Germline V gene data show CDR1 as SQVTM and CDR2 as ANQGSEA. As DNA, the CDR3 is TGCAGCGTCCGCAGGGACCGCTACTCCTACGAGCAGTACTTC. Its protein is CSVRRDRYSYEQYF.

In this sample, this clonotype turned up a few times. The chain uses TRBV5-1 and TRBJ2-2, with D perhaps being TRBD1 or TRBD2 (6 bases each). Germline V gene data show CDR1 as SGHRS and CDR2 as YFSETQ. This CDR3 comprises 16 residues. Deletions cut 1 base from V and 6 bases from J, with 16 bases between. CDR3 amino acids: CASSLNGGGGAGELFF. In DNA form, the CDR3 reads TGCGCCAGCAGCTTGAACGGAGGGGGTGGTGCCGGGGAGCTGTTTTTT.

This clonotype appeared a few times. The chain uses TRBV10-3 and TRBJ1-2; D is unclear. This CDR3 has 15 residues. V lost 0 bases and J 4 bases, leaving 12 bases between the germline ends. Germline CDR1 is ENHRY and CDR2 is SYGVKD. CDR3 sequence reads: CAISESDGTSYGYTF. CDR3 nucleotides: TGTGCCATCAGTGAGTCGGACGGAACTTCCTATGGCTACACCTTC.

This chain connects TRBV5-1 to TRBJ1-6; 7 bases match TRBD1. The CDR3 has 16 residues. The V and J ends lost 4 bases and 5 bases, in that order; junction bases with no gene match: 9. From germline, CDR1 is SGHRS and CDR2 YFSETQ. In DNA form, the CDR3 reads TGCGCCAGCAGCGGAGCGACCGGGACAGATAATTCACCCCTCCACTTT. Amino acids: CASSGATGTDNSPLHF.

This chain uses TRBV20-1 with TRBJ1-5; tentative D call: TRBD1 (5 bases). The V and J ends lost 6 bases and 5 bases respectively, with 17 bases between them. Germline V gene sequence: CDR1 DFQATT, CDR2 SNEGSKA (reference sequence). This CDR3 has 14 amino acids. The CDR3 nucleotides read TGCAGTGCAACCACCGGGACGGGATATCAGCCCCAGCATTTT. Protein sequence: CSATTGTGYQPQHF.